This TCR beta chain derives from a study of cytomegalovirus exposure and HLA in healthy donors. Primers for the PCR totalled 60 Vbeta and 13 Jbeta. The method was immunoSEQ multiplex PCR; TCRdb's version includes in-frame clones alone and lacks a portion of them. The sample has some 150,000 clones; approximately 84% are singletons. Trimming removed 1 base from V and 4 bases from J, with 17 bases in between. Germline V gives CDR1 LGHNA, CDR2 YNFKEQ. This CDR3 has 18 residues. The sequence derives from a woman aged 18-29 years in good health and CMV-seronegative. The chain carries TRBV4-2 and TRBJ2-6; D possibly corresponds to TRBD2 (5 bases). Source material: PBMCs. CDR3 nucleotides: TGTGCCAGCAGCCAAGGCGGGCCGGGCACTGTGGGGGCCAACGTCCTGACTTTC. This encodes CASSQGGPGTVGANVLTF.